A selection of T cell receptor beta chains follows, all from one sample in a study of tumor T cells in aggressive B-cell lymphoma. The method was immunoSEQ multiplex PCR; TCRdb's version includes in-frame clones alone and lacks a portion of them. There are under 3,500 clones in the sample; over 85% occur only once, and around 2% lies in the top ten. Sequenced: tumor tissue. The receptor source for this set is an adult with diffuse large B cell lymphoma. Both conserved end residues are part of each CDR3. The order of the fields is V gene, clone size, D gene, J gene, CDR3 DNA, CDR3 protein. The D gene is left open where the match is weak. Clone size appears in some rows only: once, few, many, or a class for an expanded clone.

V gene: TRBV10-2; clone size: NA; D gene: NA; J gene: TRBJ2-2; CDR3 DNA: TGCGCCAGCAGTGAGTCGGTCGGAGGGGACACCGGGGAGCTGTTTTTT; CDR3 protein: CASSESVGGDTGELFF
V gene: TRBV7-9; clone size: NA; D gene: NA; J gene: TRBJ1-1; CDR3 DNA: TGTGCCAGCAGGAATCTGGGAGCCGGCACTGAAGCTTTCTTT; CDR3 protein: CASRNLGAGTEAFF
V gene: TRBV4-2; clone size: NA; D gene: NA; J gene: TRBJ1-2; CDR3 DNA: TGTGCCAGCAGCCGGCCCGGGACTCCTAACTATGGCTACACCTTC; CDR3 protein: CASSRPGTPNYGYTF
V gene: TRBV7-2; clone size: NA; D gene: NA; J gene: TRBJ2-5; CDR3 DNA: TGTGCCAGCAGCTTTAACAGCCAAGAGACCCAGTACTTC; CDR3 protein: CASSFNSQETQYF
V gene: TRBV30; clone size: NA; D gene: NA; J gene: TRBJ1-2; CDR3 DNA: TGTGCCTGGGATAACAGGGTAGATGGCTACACCTTC; CDR3 protein: CAWDNRVDGYTF
V gene: TRBV18; clone size: NA; D gene: TRBD1; J gene: TRBJ2-2; CDR3 DNA: TGTGCCAGCTCACCGCCCGACAGGGTAGACACCGGGGAGCTGTTTTTT; CDR3 protein: CASSPPDRVDTGELFF
V gene: TRBV6-1; clone size: NA; D gene: TRBD1; J gene: TRBJ2-5; CDR3 DNA: TGTGCCAGCAGTGTGGGACAGCAACAAGAGACCCAGTACTTC; CDR3 protein: CASSVGQQQETQYF
V gene: TRBV5-1; clone size: NA; D gene: NA; J gene: TRBJ2-7; CDR3 DNA: TGCGCCAGCAGCTTGGTGGGAGCCCACGAGCAATACTTC; CDR3 protein: CASSLVGAHEQYF
V gene: TRBV19; clone size: NA; D gene: NA; J gene: TRBJ2-2; CDR3 DNA: TGTGCCAGTAGTATAAGGACAGTTAACACCGGGGAGCTGTTTTTT; CDR3 protein: CASSIRTVNTGELFF
V gene: TRBV30; clone size: NA; D gene: TRBD1; J gene: TRBJ1-6; CDR3 DNA: TGTGCCTGGAGGGAAGTAGGGACAGGGTATTCACCCCTCCACTTT; CDR3 protein: CAWREVGTGYSPLHF
V gene: TRBV5-1; clone size: NA; D gene: NA; J gene: TRBJ1-1; CDR3 DNA: TGCGCCAGCAGCCAACAGGGTGAGGACACTGAAGCTTTTTTT; CDR3 protein: CASSQQGEDTEAFF
V gene: TRBV6-1; clone size: NA; D gene: TRBD2; J gene: TRBJ2-3; CDR3 DNA: TGTGCCAGCAGTGAAGCAGGGAGGGGTGCAGATACGCAGTATTTT; CDR3 protein: CASSEAGRGADTQYF
V gene: TRBV29-1; clone size: NA; D gene: TRBD1; J gene: TRBJ2-7; CDR3 DNA: TGCAGCGTGACCGGGACAGTGAGCTCCTACGAGCAGTACTTC; CDR3 protein: CSVTGTVSSYEQYF
V gene: TRBV19; clone size: NA; D gene: NA; J gene: TRBJ2-1; CDR3 DNA: TGTGCTAGTAGTCTGGGACTCAGCTCCAATGAGCAGTTCTTC; CDR3 protein: CASSLGLSSNEQFF
V gene: TRBV4-1; clone size: once; D gene: NA; J gene: TRBJ2-3; CDR3 DNA: TGCGCCAGCAGATTAGAGGACGGGATTATCGCCCCGACTAGCACAGATACGCAGTATTTT; CDR3 protein: CASRLEDGIIAPTSTDTQYF
V gene: TRBV30; clone size: NA; D gene: TRBD1; J gene: TRBJ2-1; CDR3 DNA: TGTGCCTGGAGTGTATGGTTGAACCGGGACAGAAATGAGCAGTTCTTC; CDR3 protein: CAWSVWLNRDRNEQFF
V gene: TRBV28; clone size: NA; D gene: TRBD1; J gene: TRBJ1-2; CDR3 DNA: TGTGCCAGCAGATTCCGGGACAGGGCTAACTATGGCTACACCTTC; CDR3 protein: CASRFRDRANYGYTF
V gene: TRBV10-1; clone size: NA; D gene: TRBD2; J gene: TRBJ2-1; CDR3 DNA: TGCGCCAGCAGAACTAGCGGGGGGAATGAGCAGTTCTTC; CDR3 protein: CASRTSGGNEQFF
V gene: TRBV7-2; clone size: NA; D gene: NA; J gene: TRBJ1-4; CDR3 DNA: TGTGCCAGCAGCTTAGGAGGGGAGGTATGGGAAAAACTGTTTTTT; CDR3 protein: CASSLGGEVWEKLFF
V gene: TRBV18; clone size: NA; D gene: NA; J gene: TRBJ1-2; CDR3 DNA: TGTGCCAGCTCACCACCGGTCACAGACTATGGCTACACCTTC; CDR3 protein: CASSPPVTDYGYTF
V gene: TRBV5-6; clone size: NA; D gene: TRBD2; J gene: TRBJ2-1; CDR3 DNA: TGTGCCAGCGTACGGGAGGGCCTTTGGGAGCAGTTCTTC; CDR3 protein: CASVREGLWEQFF
V gene: TRBV30; clone size: NA; D gene: TRBD2; J gene: TRBJ2-1; CDR3 DNA: TGTGCCTGGAGTGGAAGGACTAGCGTAAACAATGAGCAGTTCTTC; CDR3 protein: CAWSGRTSVNNEQFF
V gene: TRBV5-1; clone size: NA; D gene: NA; J gene: TRBJ2-2; CDR3 DNA: TGCGCCAGCACGGTAACGAACACCGGGGAGCTGTTTTTT; CDR3 protein: CASTVTNTGELFF
V gene: TRBV10-2; clone size: NA; D gene: TRBD2; J gene: TRBJ2-3; CDR3 DNA: TGCGCCAGCAGTGGTCTTAGCGGGAGGGCCCCCACAGATACGCAGTATTTT; CDR3 protein: CASSGLSGRAPTDTQYF
V gene: TRBV5-1; clone size: NA; D gene: TRBD1; J gene: TRBJ1-4; CDR3 DNA: TGCGCCAGCAGCCCGGACAGGGGGAGTTTCTACCGAACTAATGAAAAACTGTTTTTT; CDR3 protein: CASSPDRGSFYRTNEKLFF
V gene: TRBV5-1; clone size: NA; D gene: TRBD2; J gene: TRBJ2-1; CDR3 DNA: TGCGCCAGCAGCTTTAGCCTAGCGGGGGGTTACAATGAGCAGTTCTTC; CDR3 protein: CASSFSLAGGYNEQFF
V gene: TRBV10-2; clone size: NA; D gene: NA; J gene: TRBJ1-4; CDR3 DNA: TGCGCCAGCAGTGACCCGGCGGCCGGGAATGAAAAACTGTTTTTT; CDR3 protein: CASSDPAAGNEKLFF
V gene: TRBV5-1; clone size: NA; D gene: NA; J gene: TRBJ1-1; CDR3 DNA: TGCGCCAGCAGCTTTAGGCGGGACCCCCCTGGAAACACTGAAGCTTTCTTT; CDR3 protein: CASSFRRDPPGNTEAFF
V gene: TRBV5-4; clone size: NA; D gene: TRBD2; J gene: TRBJ2-1; CDR3 DNA: TGTGCCAGCAGCAAACGGACTAGCGGGAGCTATGAGCAGTTCTTC; CDR3 protein: CASSKRTSGSYEQFF